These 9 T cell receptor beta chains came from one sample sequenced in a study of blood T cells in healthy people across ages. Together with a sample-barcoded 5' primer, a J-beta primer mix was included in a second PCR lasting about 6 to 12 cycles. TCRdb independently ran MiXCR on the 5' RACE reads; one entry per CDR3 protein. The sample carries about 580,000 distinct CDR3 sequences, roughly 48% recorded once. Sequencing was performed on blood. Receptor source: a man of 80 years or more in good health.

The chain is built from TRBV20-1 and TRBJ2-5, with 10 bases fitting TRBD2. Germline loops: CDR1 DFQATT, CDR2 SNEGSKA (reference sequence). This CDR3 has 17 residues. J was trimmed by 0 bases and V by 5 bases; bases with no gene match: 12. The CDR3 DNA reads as TGCAGTGCTCCCCGGTCTAGCGGGGGATCGTACCAAGAGACCCAGTACTTC. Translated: CSAPRSSGGSYQETQYF.

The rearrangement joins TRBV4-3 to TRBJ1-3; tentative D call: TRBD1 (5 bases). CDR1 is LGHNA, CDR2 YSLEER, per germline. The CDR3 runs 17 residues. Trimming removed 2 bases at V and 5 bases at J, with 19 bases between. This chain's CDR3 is CASSQPKGWGTRNTIYF. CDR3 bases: TGCGCCAGCAGCCAACCTAAAGGTTGGGGGACGAGAAACACCATATATTTT.

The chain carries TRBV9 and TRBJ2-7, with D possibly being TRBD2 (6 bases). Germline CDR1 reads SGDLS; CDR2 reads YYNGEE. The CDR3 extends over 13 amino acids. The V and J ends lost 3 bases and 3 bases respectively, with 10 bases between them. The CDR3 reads CASSGPGSYEQYF. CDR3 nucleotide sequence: TGTGCCAGCAGCGGACCCGGGAGCTACGAGCAGTACTTC.

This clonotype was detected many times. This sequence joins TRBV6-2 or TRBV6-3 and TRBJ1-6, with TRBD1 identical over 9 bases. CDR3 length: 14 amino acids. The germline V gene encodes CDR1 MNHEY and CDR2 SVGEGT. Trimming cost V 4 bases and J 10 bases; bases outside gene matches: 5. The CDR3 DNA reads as TGTGCCAGCAGTTCCGGGACAGGGAGGTCACCCCTCCACTTT. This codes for CASSSGTGRSPLHF.

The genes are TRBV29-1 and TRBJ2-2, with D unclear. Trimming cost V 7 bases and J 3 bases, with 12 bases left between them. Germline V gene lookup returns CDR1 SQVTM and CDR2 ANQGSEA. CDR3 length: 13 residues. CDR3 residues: CSARELDTGELFF. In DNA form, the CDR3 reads TGCAGCGCACGAGAACTCGACACCGGGGAGCTGTTTTTT.

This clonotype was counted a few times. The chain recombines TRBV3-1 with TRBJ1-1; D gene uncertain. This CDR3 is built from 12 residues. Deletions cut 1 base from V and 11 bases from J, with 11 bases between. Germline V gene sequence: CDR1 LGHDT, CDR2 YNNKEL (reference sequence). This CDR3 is CASSQAREAAFF. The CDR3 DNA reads TGTGCCAGCAGCCAAGCTAGGGAGGCGGCTTTCTTT.

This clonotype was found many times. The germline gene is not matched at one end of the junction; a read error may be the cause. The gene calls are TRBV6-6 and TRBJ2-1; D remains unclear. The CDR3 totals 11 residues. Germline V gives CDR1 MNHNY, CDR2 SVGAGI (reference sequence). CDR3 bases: TGTGTCAGCAGTTACCCAGCCCCCCAGTTCTTC. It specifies CVSSYPAPQFF.

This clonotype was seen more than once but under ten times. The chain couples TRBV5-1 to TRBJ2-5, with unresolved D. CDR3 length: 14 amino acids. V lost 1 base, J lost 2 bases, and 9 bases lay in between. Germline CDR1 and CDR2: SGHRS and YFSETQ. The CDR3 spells CASSLFEQQETQYF. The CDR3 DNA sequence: TGCGCCAGCAGCTTGTTTGAGCAGCAAGAGACCCAGTACTTC.

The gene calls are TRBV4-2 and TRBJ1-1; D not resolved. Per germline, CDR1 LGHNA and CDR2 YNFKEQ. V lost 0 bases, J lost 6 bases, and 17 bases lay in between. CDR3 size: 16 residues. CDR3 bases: TGTGCCAGCAGCCAAGAGGATAACTCGCTCAGTGCTGAAGCTTTCTTT. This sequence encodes CASSQEDNSLSAEAFF.